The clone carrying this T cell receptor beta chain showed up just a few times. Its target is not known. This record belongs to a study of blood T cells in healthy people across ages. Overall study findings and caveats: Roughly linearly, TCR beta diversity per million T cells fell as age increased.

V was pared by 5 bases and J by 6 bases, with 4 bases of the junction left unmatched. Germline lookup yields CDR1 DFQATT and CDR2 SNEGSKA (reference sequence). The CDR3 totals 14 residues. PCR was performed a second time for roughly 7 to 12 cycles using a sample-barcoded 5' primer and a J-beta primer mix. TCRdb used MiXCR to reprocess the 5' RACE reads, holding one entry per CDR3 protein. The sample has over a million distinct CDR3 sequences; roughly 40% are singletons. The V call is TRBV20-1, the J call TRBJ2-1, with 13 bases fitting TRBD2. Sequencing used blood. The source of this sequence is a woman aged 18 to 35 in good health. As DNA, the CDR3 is TGCAGTGCTGGACTAGCGGGAGCTGGCAATGAGCAGTTCTTC. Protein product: CSAGLAGAGNEQFF.